This T cell receptor (beta chain) comes out of a study of T-cell reconstitution after alpha-beta-depleted transplantation in children. This sample's TCRbeta library carried unique molecular identifier barcodes. MiXCR, applied by TCRdb to the PCR reads, yields one record per CDR3 protein. The sample lists some 490,000 distinct CDR3 sequences; 9.5% to 15% were seen once. Germline-derived CDR1 and CDR2 are SQVTM and ANQGSEA. CDR3 length equals 13 residues. The V gene lost 7 bases and the J gene lost 0 bases, with 10 bases spanning the gap. This clonotype came up a few times. The receptor was derived from a human donor who donated a stem cell graft to a child with combined immunodeficiency. The chain is built from TRBV29-1 and TRBJ2-1; no firm D call. Sequences were derived from PBMCs from the stem cell graft donor, sampled from the stem cell graft. CDR3 in amino acids: CSAGGVSYNEQFF. CDR3 sequence (DNA): TGCAGCGCCGGCGGCGTCTCCTACAATGAGCAGTTCTTC.